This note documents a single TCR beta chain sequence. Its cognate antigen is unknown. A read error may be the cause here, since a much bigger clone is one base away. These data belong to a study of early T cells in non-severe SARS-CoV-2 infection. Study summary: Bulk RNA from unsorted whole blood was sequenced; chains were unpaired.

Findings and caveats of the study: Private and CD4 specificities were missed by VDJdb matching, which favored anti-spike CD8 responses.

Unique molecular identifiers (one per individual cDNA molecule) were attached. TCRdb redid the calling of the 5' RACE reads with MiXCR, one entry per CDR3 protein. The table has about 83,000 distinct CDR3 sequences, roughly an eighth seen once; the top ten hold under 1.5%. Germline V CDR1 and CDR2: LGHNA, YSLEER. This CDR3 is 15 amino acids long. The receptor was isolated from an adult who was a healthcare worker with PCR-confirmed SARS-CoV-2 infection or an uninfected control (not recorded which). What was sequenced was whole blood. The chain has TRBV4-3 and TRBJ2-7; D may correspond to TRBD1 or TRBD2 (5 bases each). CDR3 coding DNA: TGCGCCAGCAGCCAAGATAGGGACGGAACCTACGAGCGGTACTTC. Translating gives CASSQDRDGTYERYF.